This paragraph reports one TCR beta chain. The antigen remains undetermined. This sample stems from a study of shared clonotypes between healthy human individuals. Study-wide results and limits: Investigators expected sequencing depth to affect clonotype sharing among donors.

The protocol was immunoSEQ multiplex PCR, while the TCRdb copy is restricted to in-frame clones and leaves out a portion. The repertoire consists of about 2.4 million clones, with 80% to 95% occurring once and the leading ten covering 0.36%. Trimming shortened V by 5 bases and J by 2 bases, and 7 bases separated the two germline ends. The CDR3 totals 14 residues. Germline CDR1 and CDR2: SEHNR and FQNEAQ (reference sequence). The rearrangement links TRBV7-9 to TRBJ2-6; TRBD1 is a possible D gene (5 bases). The sample taken for sequencing was naive CD4+ T cells from PBMCs. The subset was: CD45RA+ positively selected. This clonotype was sampled from a man younger than 35 in good health. Some clones in this sample may be carry-over from other donors' samples. CDR3 sequence reads: CASSQTAGANVLTF. CDR3 DNA sequence: TGTGCCAGCAGCCAGACAGCTGGGGCCAACGTCCTGACTTTC.